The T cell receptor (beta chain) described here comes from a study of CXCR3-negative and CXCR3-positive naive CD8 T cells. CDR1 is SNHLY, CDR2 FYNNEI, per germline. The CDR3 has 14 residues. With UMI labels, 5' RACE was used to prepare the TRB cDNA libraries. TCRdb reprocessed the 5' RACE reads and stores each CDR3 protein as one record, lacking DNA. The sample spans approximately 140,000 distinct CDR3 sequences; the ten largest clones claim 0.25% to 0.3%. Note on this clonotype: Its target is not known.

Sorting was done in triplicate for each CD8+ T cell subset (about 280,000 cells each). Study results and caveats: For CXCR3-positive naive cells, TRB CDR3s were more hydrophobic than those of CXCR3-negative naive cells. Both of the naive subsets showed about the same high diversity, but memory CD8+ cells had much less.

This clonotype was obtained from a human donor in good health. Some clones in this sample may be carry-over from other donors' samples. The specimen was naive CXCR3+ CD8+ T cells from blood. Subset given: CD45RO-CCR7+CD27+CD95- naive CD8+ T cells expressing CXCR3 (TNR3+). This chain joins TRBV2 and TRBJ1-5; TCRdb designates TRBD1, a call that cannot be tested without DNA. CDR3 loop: CASRAPQGYQPQHF.